This TCR beta chain was captured in a study of blood T cell repertoires in COVID-19. Authors' processing steps: Estimation of nucleated cell counts relied on the amplification of reference gene primers. Here immunoSEQ multiplex PCR was the method, and the copy in TCRdb shows in-frame clones only, minus some. The V and J calls and clone size come from that table; D and trimming were worked out from the DNA. The data contain 55,000 to 85,000 clones, about 86% of them singletons. The CDR3 runs to 17 residues. The germline CDR1 and CDR2 sequences are MRHNA and SNTAGT. With V trimmed by 6 bases and J by 5 bases, 12 bases remained unmatched. In this sample, this clone turned up once.

This TCR derives from a human donor in a cohort sampled during active COVID-19. What was sequenced was peripheral blood. This chain connects TRBV6-4 to TRBJ2-5; 13 bases agree with TRBD2. The CDR3 sequence is CASRRTSGGPDVETQYF. The CDR3 DNA is TGTGCCAGCAGGAGGACTAGCGGGGGCCCTGACGTGGAGACCCAGTACTTC.